Each of the 2 T cell receptor beta chains below was sequenced from the same sample in a study of human CD8 memory T cell subsets (TCRdb year 2020). A Human TCR Profiling Kit was used to prepare UMI-labeled 5' RACE TCRbeta libraries. TCRdb reanalyzed the reads, keeping one entry per CDR3 protein sequence and omitting DNA. The sample table holds about 11,000 distinct CDR3 sequences. Roughly 8.6% of the sample lies in the top ten. The sequenced sample consisted of CD8+ T cells from PBMCs. These receptor sequences come from a human donor in good health.

The chain is built from TRBV28 and TRBJ1-6; TCRdb calls TRBD1, which cannot be checked without DNA. The CDR3 runs 15 residues. The germline gives CDR1 MDHEN, CDR2 SYDVKM. The CDR3 here is CASSYGQIGGSPLHF. Full variable domain (missing parts from reference TRBV28 and TRBJ1-6): DVKVTQSSRYLVKRTGEKVFLECVQDMDHENMFWYRQDPGLGLRLIYFSYDVKMKEKGDIPEGYSVSREKKERFSLILESASTNQTSMYLCASSYGQIGGSPLHFGNGTRLTVT.

The chain combines TRBV6-1 with TRBJ2-7; TCRdb picks TRBD1, but there is no DNA to check that call. The germline V gene encodes CDR1 MNHNS and CDR2 SASEGT. This CDR3 is built from 15 residues. The CDR3: CASSDWAGASYEQYF.